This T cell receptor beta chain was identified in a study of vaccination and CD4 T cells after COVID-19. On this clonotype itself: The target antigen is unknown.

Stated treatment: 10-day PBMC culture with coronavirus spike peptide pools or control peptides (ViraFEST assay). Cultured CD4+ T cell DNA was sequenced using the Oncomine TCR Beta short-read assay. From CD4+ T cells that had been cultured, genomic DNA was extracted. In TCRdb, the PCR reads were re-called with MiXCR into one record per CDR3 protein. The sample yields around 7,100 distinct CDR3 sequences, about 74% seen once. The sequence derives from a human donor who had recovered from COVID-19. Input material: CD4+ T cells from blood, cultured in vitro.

CDR3 in DNA: TGTGCCAGCAGAGTCGACAGGGGGAGCAATCAGCCCCAGCATTTT. Protein sequence: CASRVDRGSNQPQHF. The V and J genes are TRBV6-1 and TRBJ1-5; TRBD1 matches 9 bases. V trimming: 6 bases; J trimming: 1 base; junction bases outside the gene matches: 4. Germline assignment: CDR1 MNHNS and CDR2 SASEGT. The length of the CDR3 is 15 residues.